One sample yielded the 9 T cell receptor beta chains listed below, sequenced in a study of blood T cell repertoires in COVID-19. Libraries were prepared by immunoSEQ multiplex PCR; TCRdb keeps only in-frame clonotypes and omits some of them. This sample has over 350,000 clones, with roughly nine tenths found just once. Sequenced material: PBMCs or T cells enriched from blood (not recorded which). These receptors were obtained from a woman under 30 with acute COVID-19.

V and J are TRBV4-1 and TRBJ1-1; D is possibly TRBD1 (6 bases). V was pared by 0 bases and J by 2 bases, with 13 bases between. Germline loops: CDR1 MGHRA, CDR2 YSYEKL. This CDR3 is 16 amino acids long. CDR3 region: CASSQDSGTLNTEAFF. CDR3 sequence (DNA): TGCGCCAGCAGCCAAGATAGCGGGACACTTAACACTGAAGCTTTCTTT.

The rearrangement joins TRBV10-3 to TRBJ1-2; possibly TRBD1 for D (5 bases). The length of the CDR3 is 13 residues. CDR1 is ENHRY and CDR2 is SYGVKD in the germline V gene. V dropped 6 bases and J dropped 6 bases, with 14 bases sitting between them. The CDR3 is CAISAGTQDGYTF. CDR3 DNA: TGTGCCATCAGCGCCGGGACTCAGGATGGCTACACCTTC.

CDR3 in amino acids: CAISETSGSFDEQFF. CDR3 DNA: TGTGCCATCAGTGAGACTAGCGGGAGTTTTGATGAGCAGTTCTTC. The chain is built from TRBV10-3 and TRBJ2-1; 11 positions match TRBD2. Germline trimming cut 2 bases from V and 8 bases from J; bases unmatched to any gene: 5. Germline V gene data show CDR1 as ENHRY and CDR2 as SYGVKD. This CDR3 has 15 residues.

This chain joins TRBV7-2 and TRBJ1-1; TRBD1 agrees at 7 bases. Germline V gene lookup returns CDR1 SGHTA and CDR2 FQGNSA. The V and J ends lost 5 bases and 11 bases, in that order; junction bases with no gene match: 17. The CDR3 runs 15 residues. CDR3 region: CASSQYGDRDGGAFF. The CDR3, as DNA: TGTGCCAGCAGCCAATACGGTGACAGGGACGGCGGTGCTTTCTTT. Full variable domain (outside the CDR3, taken from reference TRBV7-2 and TRBJ1-1): GAGVSQSPSNKVTEKGKDVELRCDPISGHTALYWYRQSLGQGLEFLIYFQGNSAPDKSGLPSDRFSAERTGGSVSTLTIQRTQQEDSAVYLCASSQYGDRDGGAFFGQGTRLTVV.

The V call is TRBV7-9, the J call TRBJ1-2, with a tentative D call TRBD1 (6 bases). The ends were cut back, 3 bases at V and 6 bases at J, with 11 bases in the middle. This CDR3 spans 13 amino acids. Germline V gives CDR1 SEHNR, CDR2 FQNEAQ (reference sequence). The CDR3 DNA reads TGTGCCAGCAGCTTTGGACAGATCAATGGCTACACCTTC. Its translation is CASSFGQINGYTF.

The genes are TRBV9 and TRBJ2-7; D is perhaps TRBD1 (6 bases). Germline CDR1 and CDR2: SGDLS and YYNGEE. The V and J ends lost 1 base and 1 base respectively, with 9 bases between them. The CDR3 has 14 residues. The CDR3 coding sequence is TGTGCCAGCAGCGTAACGACAGGTTCCTACGAGCAGTACTTC. Its translation is CASSVTTGSYEQYF.

The chain has TRBV19 and TRBJ1-1; TRBD1 aligns across 8 bases. V gave up 7 bases and J gave up 5 bases; unmatched junction bases: 15. CDR3 length: 16 amino acids. Looked up from germline, CDR1 is LNHDA and CDR2 is SQIVND (reference sequence). CDR3 nucleotide sequence: TGTGCCAGTAAAGGACAGGGCGGGGTAGGGGGGACTGAAGCTTTCTTT. It codes for CASKGQGGVGGTEAFF.

On this clone itself: This specimen includes other DNA sequences encoding the same CDR3. The rearrangement links TRBV5-1 to TRBJ1-3; no firm D call. The CDR3 runs to 14 residues. Looked up from germline, CDR1 is SGHRS and CDR2 is YFSETQ. V was trimmed by 1 base and J by 0 bases, leaving 5 bases between them. This chain's CDR3 is CASSLSSSGNTIYF. CDR3 nucleotide sequence: TGCGCCAGCAGCTTGTCCAGCTCTGGAAACACCATATATTTT.

The chain employs TRBV30 and TRBJ2-7; TRBD2 might be the D (7 bases). Trimming left V 4 bases short and J 5 bases short, with 18 bases between. This CDR3 has 14 amino acids. Germline loops: CDR1 GTSNPN, CDR2 SVGIG (reference sequence). The CDR3 bases are TGTGCCTGGAACCCGATTGGGGGGGCGAACGAGCAGTACTTC. It encodes CAWNPIGGANEQYF.